The clone carrying this T cell receptor beta chain turned up a few times. The authors ran a second PCR of roughly 6 to 12 cycles using a sample-barcoded 5' primer and a J-beta primer mix. TCRdb re-analysed the 5' RACE reads in MiXCR, keeping a single row per CDR3 protein. The top ten clones hold roughly 7.7% of a sample with roughly 1,500,000 distinct CDR3 sequences, 35% to 45% of them seen once. The data originate from a study of blood T cells in healthy people across ages. V lost 8 bases to trimming and J lost 7 bases, with 21 bases between them. This CDR3 is 13 amino acids long. In germline, CDR1 is SQVTM, CDR2 ANQGSEA.

V is TRBV29-1 and J is TRBJ2-7; maybe TRBD2 (5 bases). This TCR came from a woman aged 18-35 years in good health. Material for sequencing was blood. Here the CDR3 reads CSSLAGATGEQYF. The DNA for the CDR3 is TGCAGCTCTTTGGCCGGAGCAACGGGAGAGCAGTACTTC.